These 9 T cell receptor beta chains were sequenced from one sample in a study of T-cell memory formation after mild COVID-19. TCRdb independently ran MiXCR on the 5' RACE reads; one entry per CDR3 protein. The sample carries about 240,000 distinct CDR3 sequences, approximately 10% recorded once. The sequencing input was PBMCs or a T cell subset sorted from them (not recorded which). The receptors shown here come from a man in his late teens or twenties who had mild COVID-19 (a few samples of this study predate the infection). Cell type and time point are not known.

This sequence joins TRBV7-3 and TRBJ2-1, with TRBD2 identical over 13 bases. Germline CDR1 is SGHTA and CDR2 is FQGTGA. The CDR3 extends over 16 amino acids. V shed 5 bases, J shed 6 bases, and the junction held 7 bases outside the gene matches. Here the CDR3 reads CASSPKLAGGSNEQFF. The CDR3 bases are TGTGCCAGCAGCCCGAAACTAGCGGGGGGGTCCAATGAGCAGTTCTTC.

DNA for the CDR3: TGTGCCAGAGAACAGAGGCAATACGAGCAGTACGTC. Translating it yields CAREQRQYEQYV. This rearrangement joins TRBV6-1 to TRBJ2-7; D is undetermined. The ends were cut back, 9 bases at V and 4 bases at J, with 13 bases in the middle. Germline CDR1 and CDR2: MNHNS and SASEGT. The CDR3 totals 12 residues.

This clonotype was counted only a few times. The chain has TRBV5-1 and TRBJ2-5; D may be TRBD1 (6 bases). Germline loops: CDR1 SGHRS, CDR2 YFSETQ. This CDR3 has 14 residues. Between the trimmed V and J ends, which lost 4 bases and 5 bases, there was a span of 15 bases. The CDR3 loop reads CASSPPGARETQYF. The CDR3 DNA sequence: TGCGCCAGCAGCCCCCCAGGGGCGCGGGAGACCCAGTACTTC.

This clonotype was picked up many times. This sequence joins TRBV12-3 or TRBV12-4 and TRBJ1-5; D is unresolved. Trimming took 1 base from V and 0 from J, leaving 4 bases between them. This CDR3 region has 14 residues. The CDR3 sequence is CASSLDHSNQPQHF. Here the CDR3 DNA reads TGTGCCAGCAGTTTAGACCATAGCAATCAGCCCCAGCATTTT.

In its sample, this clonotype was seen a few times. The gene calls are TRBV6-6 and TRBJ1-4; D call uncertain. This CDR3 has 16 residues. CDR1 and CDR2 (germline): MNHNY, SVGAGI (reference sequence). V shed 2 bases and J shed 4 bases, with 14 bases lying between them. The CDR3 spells CASSYLPGGGNEKLFF. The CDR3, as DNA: TGTGCCAGCAGTTACCTCCCAGGAGGCGGTAATGAAAAACTGTTTTTT.

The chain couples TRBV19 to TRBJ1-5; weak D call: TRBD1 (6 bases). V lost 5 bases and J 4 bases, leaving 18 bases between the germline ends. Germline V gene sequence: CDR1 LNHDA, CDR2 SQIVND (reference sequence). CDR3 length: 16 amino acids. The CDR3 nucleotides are TGTGCCAGTAGTCTTGCTGGGGGGCTAGGGAATCAGCCCCAGCATTTT. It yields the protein CASSLAGGLGNQPQHF.

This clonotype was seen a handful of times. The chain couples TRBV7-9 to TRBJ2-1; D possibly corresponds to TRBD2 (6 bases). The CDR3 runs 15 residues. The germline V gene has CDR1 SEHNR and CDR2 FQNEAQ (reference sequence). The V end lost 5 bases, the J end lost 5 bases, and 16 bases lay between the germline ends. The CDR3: CASSPWVADNNEQFF. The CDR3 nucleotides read TGTGCCAGCAGCCCCTGGGTAGCGGATAACAATGAGCAGTTCTTC. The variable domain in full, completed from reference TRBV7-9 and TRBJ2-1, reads DTGVSQNPRHKITKRGQNVTFRCDPISEHNRLYWYRQTLGQGPEFLTYFQNEAQLEKSRLLSDRFSAERPKGSFSTLEIQRTEQGDSAMYLCASSPWVADNNEQFFGPGTRLTVL.

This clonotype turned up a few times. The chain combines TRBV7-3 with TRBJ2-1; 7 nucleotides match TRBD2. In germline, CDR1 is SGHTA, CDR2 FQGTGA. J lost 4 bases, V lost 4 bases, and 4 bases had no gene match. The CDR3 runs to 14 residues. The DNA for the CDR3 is TGTGCCAGCAGCTCGGGGGGTCCTTACAATGAGCAGTTCTTC. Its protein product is CASSSGGPYNEQFF.

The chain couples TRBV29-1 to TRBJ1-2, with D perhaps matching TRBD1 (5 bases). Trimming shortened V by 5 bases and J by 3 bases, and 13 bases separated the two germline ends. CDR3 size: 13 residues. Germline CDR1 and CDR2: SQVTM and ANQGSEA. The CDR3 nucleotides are TGCAGCGTTTCTATTGGGACGGACTATGGCTACACCTTC. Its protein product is CSVSIGTDYGYTF.